This T cell receptor beta chain comes out of a study of blood T cells in healthy people across ages. General study points: Naive and antigen-experienced cells could not be conclusively compared, given unsorted PBMCs.

PCR was performed a second time for roughly 7 to 11 cycles using a sample-barcoded 5' primer and a J-beta primer mix. TCRdb recomputed calls from the 5' RACE reads with MiXCR, one row per CDR3 protein. Of hundreds of thousands of distinct CDR3 sequences in the sample, 49% are singletons; the top ten hold 30% to 40%. Each donor's blood draw was 7.5 to 10 milliliters of peripheral blood. At least 5 micrograms of total RNA were extracted per sample. On this clonotype itself: Antigen: not known.

Germline V gives CDR1 LGHNA, CDR2 YNFKEQ. The length of the CDR3 is 15 residues. V lost 1 base, J lost 5 bases, and 6 bases stayed unmatched. The receptor comes from a woman in her fifties or sixties in good health. The chain uses TRBV4-2 and TRBJ2-7; 9 positions agree with TRBD1. Sequencing was done on a sample of blood. CDR3 bases: TGTGCCAGCAGCCAAGCTACTGGACAGGGGAACGAGCAGTACTTC. Its protein is CASSQATGQGNEQYF.